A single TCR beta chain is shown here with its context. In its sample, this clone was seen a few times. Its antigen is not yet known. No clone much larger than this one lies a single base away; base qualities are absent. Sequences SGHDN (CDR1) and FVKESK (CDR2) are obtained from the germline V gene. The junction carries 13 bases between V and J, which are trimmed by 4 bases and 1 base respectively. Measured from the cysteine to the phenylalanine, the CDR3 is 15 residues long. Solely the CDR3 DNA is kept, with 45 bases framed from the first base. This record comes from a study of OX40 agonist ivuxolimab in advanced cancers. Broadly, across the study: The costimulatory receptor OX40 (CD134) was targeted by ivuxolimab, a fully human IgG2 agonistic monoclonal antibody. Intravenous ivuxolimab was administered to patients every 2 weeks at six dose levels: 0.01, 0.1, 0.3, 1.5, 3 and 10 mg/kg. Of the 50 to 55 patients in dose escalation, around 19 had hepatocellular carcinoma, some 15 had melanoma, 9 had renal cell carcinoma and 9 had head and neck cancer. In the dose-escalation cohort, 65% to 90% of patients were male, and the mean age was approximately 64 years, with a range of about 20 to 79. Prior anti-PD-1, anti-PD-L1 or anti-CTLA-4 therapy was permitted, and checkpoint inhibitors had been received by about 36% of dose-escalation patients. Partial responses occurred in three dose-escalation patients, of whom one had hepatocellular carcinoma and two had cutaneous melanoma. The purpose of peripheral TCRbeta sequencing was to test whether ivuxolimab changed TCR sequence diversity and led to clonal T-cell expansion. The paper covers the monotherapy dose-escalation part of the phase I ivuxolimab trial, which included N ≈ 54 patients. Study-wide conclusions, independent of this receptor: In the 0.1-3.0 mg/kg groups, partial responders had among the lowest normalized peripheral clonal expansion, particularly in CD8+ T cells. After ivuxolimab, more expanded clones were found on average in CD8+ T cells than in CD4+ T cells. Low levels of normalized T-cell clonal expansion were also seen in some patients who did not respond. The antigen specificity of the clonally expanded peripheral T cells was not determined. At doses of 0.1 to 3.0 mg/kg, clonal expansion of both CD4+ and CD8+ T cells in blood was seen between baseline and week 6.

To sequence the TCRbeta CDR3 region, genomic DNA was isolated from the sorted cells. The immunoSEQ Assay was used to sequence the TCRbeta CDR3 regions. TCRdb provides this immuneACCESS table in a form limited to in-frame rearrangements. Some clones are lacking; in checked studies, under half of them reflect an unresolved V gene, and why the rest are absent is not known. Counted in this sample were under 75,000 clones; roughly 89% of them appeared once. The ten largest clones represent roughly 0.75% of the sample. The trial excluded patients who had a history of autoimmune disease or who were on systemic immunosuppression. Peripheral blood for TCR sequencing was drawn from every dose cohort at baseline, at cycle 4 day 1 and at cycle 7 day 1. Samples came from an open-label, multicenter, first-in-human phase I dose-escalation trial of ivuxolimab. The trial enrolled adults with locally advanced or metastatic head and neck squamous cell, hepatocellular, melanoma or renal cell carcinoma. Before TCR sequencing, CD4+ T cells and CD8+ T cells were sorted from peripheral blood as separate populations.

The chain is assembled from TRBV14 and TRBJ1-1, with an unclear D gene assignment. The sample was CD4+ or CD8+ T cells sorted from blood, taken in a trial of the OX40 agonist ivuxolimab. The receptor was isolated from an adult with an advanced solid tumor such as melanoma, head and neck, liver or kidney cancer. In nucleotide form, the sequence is TGTGCCAGCAGCCGTCTTGGTAGACGGAACACTGAAGCTTTCTTT. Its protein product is CASSRLGRRNTEAFF.